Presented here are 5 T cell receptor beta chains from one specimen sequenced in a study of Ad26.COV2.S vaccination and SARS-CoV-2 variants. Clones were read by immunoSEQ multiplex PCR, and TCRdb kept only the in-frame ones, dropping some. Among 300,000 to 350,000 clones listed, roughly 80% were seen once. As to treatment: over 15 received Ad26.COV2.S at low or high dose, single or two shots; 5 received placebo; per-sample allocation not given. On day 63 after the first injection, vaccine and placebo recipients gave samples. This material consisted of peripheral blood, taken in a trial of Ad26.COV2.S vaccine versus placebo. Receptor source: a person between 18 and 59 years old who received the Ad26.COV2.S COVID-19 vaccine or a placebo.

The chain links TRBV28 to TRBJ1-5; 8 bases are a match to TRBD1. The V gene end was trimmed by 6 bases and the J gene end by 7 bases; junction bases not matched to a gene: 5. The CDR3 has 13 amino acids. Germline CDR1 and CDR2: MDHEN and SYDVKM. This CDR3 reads CASRYRGYQPQHF. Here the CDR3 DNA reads TGTGCCAGCAGGTACAGGGGGTACCAGCCCCAGCATTTT.

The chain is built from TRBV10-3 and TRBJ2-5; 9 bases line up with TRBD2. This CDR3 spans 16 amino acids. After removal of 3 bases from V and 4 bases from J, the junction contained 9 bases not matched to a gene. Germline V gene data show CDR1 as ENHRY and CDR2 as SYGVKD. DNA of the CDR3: TGTGCCATCAGTGAACCTATAGCGGGGGTAGCAGAGACCCAGTACTTC. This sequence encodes CAISEPIAGVAETQYF.

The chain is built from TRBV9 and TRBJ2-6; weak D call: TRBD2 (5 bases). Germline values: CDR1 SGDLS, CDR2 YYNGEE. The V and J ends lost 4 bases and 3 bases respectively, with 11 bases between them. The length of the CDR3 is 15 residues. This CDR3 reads CASSSSGGGANVLTF. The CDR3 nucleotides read TGTGCCAGCAGCTCCAGTGGAGGTGGGGCCAACGTCCTGACTTTC. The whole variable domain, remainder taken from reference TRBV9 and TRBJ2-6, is DSGVTQTPKHLITATGQRVTLRCSPRSGDLSVYWYQQSLDQGLQFLIQYYNGEERAKGNILERFSAQQFPDLHSELNLSSLELGDSALYFCASSSSGGGANVLTFGAGSRLTVL.

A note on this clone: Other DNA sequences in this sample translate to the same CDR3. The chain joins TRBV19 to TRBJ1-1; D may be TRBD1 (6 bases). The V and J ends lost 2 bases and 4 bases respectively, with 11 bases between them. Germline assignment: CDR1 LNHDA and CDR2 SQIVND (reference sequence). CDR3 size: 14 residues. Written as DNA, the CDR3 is TGTGCCAGTAGTATACGGGGGGCTGTCACTGAAGCTTTCTTT. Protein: CASSIRGAVTEAFF. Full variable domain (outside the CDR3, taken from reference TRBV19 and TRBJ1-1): DGGITQSPKYLFRKEGQNVTLSCEQNLNHDAMYWYRQDPGQGLRLIYYSQIVNDFQKGDIAEGYSVSREKKESFPLTVTSAQKNPTAFYLCASSIRGAVTEAFFGQGTRLTVV.

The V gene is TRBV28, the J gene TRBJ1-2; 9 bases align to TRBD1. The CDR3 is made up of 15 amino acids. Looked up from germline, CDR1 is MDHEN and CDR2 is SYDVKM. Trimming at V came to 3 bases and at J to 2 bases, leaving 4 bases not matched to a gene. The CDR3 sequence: CASSLSGTGNYGYTF. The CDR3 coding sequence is TGTGCCAGCAGTTTGTCCGGGACAGGGAACTATGGCTACACCTTC.